Listed below are T cell receptor beta chains from one sample, sequenced in a study of CD8 T cells in Susac syndrome. TCRdb reprocessed the immunoSEQ multiplex PCR reads via MiXCR and lists one record per CDR3 protein. The sample contains about 210,000 distinct CDR3 sequences, 95% of which appear only once. Sequenced material: CD4+ T cells from PBMCs. The receptors come from a human donor with multiple sclerosis. CDR3s include the opening cysteine and the closing phenylalanine or tryptophan. The D gene is left open where the match is weak. Clone size is not always given. Where it is, it says once, few, many or a class for expanded clones.

cdr3_aa,cdr3_nt,v_call,d_call,j_call,clone_size
CSARVPIGSYGYTF,TGCAGTGCTAGAGTGCCCATTGGTAGCTATGGCTACACCTTC,TRBV20-1,-,TRBJ1-2,once
CASSLAPASGSWADTQYF,TGCGCCAGCAGCTTGGCCCCGGCTAGCGGGAGTTGGGCAGATACGCAGTATTTT,TRBV5-1,TRBD2,TRBJ2-3,-
CSARGIGTGPSGEQYF,TGCAGTGCTAGGGGGATCGGGACAGGGCCGAGTGGCGAGCAGTACTTC,TRBV20-1,TRBD1,TRBJ2-7,-
CATRDSLGGGYTF,TGTGCCACCCGGGACAGCCTAGGAGGTGGCTACACCTTC,TRBV24-1,TRBD1,TRBJ1-2,-
CSVTGGAEQFF,TGCAGCGTCACAGGGGGTGCTGAGCAGTTCTTC,TRBV29-1,TRBD1,TRBJ2-1,-
CSAREGTGSGETQYF,TGCAGTGCTAGAGAAGGTACAGGGTCAGGAGAGACCCAGTACTTC,TRBV20-1,-,TRBJ2-5,-
CASSVVASGSVDTQYF,TGTGCCAGCAGCGTAGTGGCTAGCGGGAGCGTAGATACGCAGTATTTT,TRBV9,TRBD2,TRBJ2-3,-
CASSGLVEDTQYF,TGTGCCAGCAGTGGCCTGGTGGAGGATACGCAGTATTTT,TRBV25-1,-,TRBJ2-3,-
CASSPRRGHDQPQHF,TGTGCCAGCAGCCCCCGCAGGGGCCACGATCAGCCCCAGCATTTT,TRBV3-1,-,TRBJ1-5,-
CSARDVTEAFF,TGCAGTGCTAGAGATGTCACTGAAGCTTTCTTT,TRBV20-1,-,TRBJ1-1,-
CASSTLTGGDSPLHF,TGTGCCAGCAGCACTTTAACAGGGGGAGATTCACCCCTCCACTTT,TRBV9,TRBD1,TRBJ1-6,-
CAIQRDEDEQYF,TGTGCCATCCAGAGGGATGAAGACGAGCAGTACTTC,TRBV10-3,-,TRBJ2-7,-
CASGLLSGRASNEQFF,TGTGCTAGTGGTTTACTTAGCGGGAGGGCCAGCAATGAGCAGTTCTTC,TRBV12-5,TRBD2,TRBJ2-1,-
CAWSVIHEQYF,TGTGCCTGGAGTGTAATACACGAGCAGTACTTC,TRBV30,-,TRBJ2-7,-
CASSQTGFEAFF,TGCGCCAGCAGCCAAACAGGATTTGAAGCTTTCTTT,TRBV4-1,-,TRBJ1-1,once
CASSPPAGGSGDTQYF,TGTGCCAGCTCACCACCGGCAGGAGGGAGTGGGGATACGCAGTATTTT,TRBV18,-,TRBJ2-3,-
CATSSRQGFEKLFF,TGTGCCACCAGCAGTCGACAGGGCTTTGAAAAACTGTTTTTT,TRBV15,TRBD1,TRBJ1-4,-
CASSERIRLAGNYEQYF,TGTGCCAGCAGTGAACGGATCAGACTAGCGGGGAACTACGAGCAGTACTTC,TRBV2,TRBD2,TRBJ2-7,-
CASSYSNPPGNEQYF,TGTGCCAGCAGTTACTCGAATCCGCCAGGGAACGAGCAGTACTTC,TRBV6-2/TRBV6-3,-,TRBJ2-7,few